Listed below are T cell receptor beta chains from one sample, sequenced in a study of identical twins. TCRdb processed the 5' RACE reads anew with MiXCR; each CDR3 protein has one entry. The sample holds approximately 500,000 distinct CDR3 sequences, 20% to 25% seen once. These data also formed part of another study, on T cells expressing NK-cell markers.

Sample: CD4+ T cells sorted from blood. These receptor sequences come from a woman in her late teens or twenties in good health. Each CDR3 is given without its conserved first and last residue.

V gene,J gene,CDR3 protein
TRBV20-1,TRBJ2-3,SARDFSVILGDTQY
TRBV19,TRBJ2-7,ASSKGTATYEQY
TRBV11-2,TRBJ2-1,ASAANEQF
TRBV29-1,TRBJ1-1,SVDRGSSEAF
TRBV6-5,TRBJ1-1,ASSYVEGEIKAF
TRBV5-1,TRBJ1-1,ASSAGQVHTEAF
TRBV7-8,TRBJ2-7,ASSSTGTTGEQY
TRBV5-5,TRBJ1-1,ASHRDPLKGTEAF
TRBV20-1,TRBJ1-2,SARDLGWDRLYGYT
TRBV7-2,TRBJ2-5,ASSTRWGETQY
TRBV13,TRBJ1-1,ASRTKTVLSTEAF
TRBV5-8,TRBJ2-4,ASSRDRGLNIQY
TRBV5-1,TRBJ2-3,ASSLSTTGVGDTQY
TRBV4-3,TRBJ2-1,ASSQDAQNEQF
TRBV7-2,TRBJ2-1,ASSLLGGNNEQF
TRBV7-3,TRBJ2-1,ASSLSGGSHNEQF
TRBV7-9,TRBJ2-7,ASSLELDSYEQY
TRBV10-3,TRBJ2-7,AISEGGGYEQY
TRBV6-2/TRBV6-3,TRBJ2-1,ASSYFEAGEQF
TRBV3-1,TRBJ1-1,ASSQGGRQAF
TRBV7-2,TRBJ2-3,ASSAGAEITDTQY
TRBV10-2,TRBJ2-1,ASSESGKGVVYNEQF
TRBV29-1,TRBJ2-3,SVLAGVPGDTQY
TRBV7-9,TRBJ2-2,ASSFSQGSGELF
TRBV15,TRBJ2-1,ATRSAFGASYNEQF
TRBV6-1,TRBJ2-7,ASSPRTSGSPGFYEQY
TRBV11-2,TRBJ2-1,ASSLRGRSTGGNNEQF
TRBV6-2/TRBV6-3,TRBJ2-1,ASRTARQQTRRNEQF
TRBV5-1,TRBJ2-5,ASSTDGLGETQY
TRBV6-6,TRBJ1-5,ASSRPGTQPQH
TRBV5-4,TRBJ2-1,ASSSKKEGRNEQF
TRBV4-1,TRBJ1-2,ASSQDGDSDNYGYT
TRBV5-1,TRBJ2-7,ASSLGLGSSYEQY
TRBV9,TRBJ2-5,ASSSSVVGQETQY
TRBV20-1,TRBJ2-7,SVRRASGYSYEQY
TRBV5-1,TRBJ2-3,ASSFGISTDTQY
TRBV7-9,TRBJ2-5,ASSPAHVSFQETQY
TRBV20-1,TRBJ2-3,SAGGLAGADRDTQY
TRBV20-1,TRBJ2-3,SARDSGRGTDTQY
TRBV29-1,TRBJ2-5,SADSGGALETQY
TRBV6-5,TRBJ2-3,ASSYFNRAGIDTQY